This TCR beta chain was recovered during a study of vaccination and CD4 T cells after COVID-19. Treatment reported: roughly 10-day PBMC culture with coronavirus spike peptide pools or control peptides (ViraFEST assay). The ViraFEST method relied on peptide pools to expand antigen-specific T cells, followed by TCR sequencing. Notes on this clonotype: Antigen: not known.

CDR3 length equals 12 residues. The germline CDR1 and CDR2 sequences are MNHNS and SASEGT. The V segment lost 8 bases and the J segment 2 bases; nucleotides outside the gene matches: 3. The Oncomine TCR Beta short-read assay was applied to DNA of cultured CD4+ T cells. TCRdb independently ran MiXCR on the PCR reads; one entry per CDR3 protein. This repertoire shows about 16,000 distinct CDR3 sequences, approximately 57% found once; its top ten account for over 7.5%. The chain employs TRBV6-1 and TRBJ2-7; 7 nucleotides line up with TRBD2. This sequence originates from a human donor who had recovered from COVID-19. The sample taken for sequencing was CD4+ T cells from blood, cultured in vitro. The CDR3: CASGGGPYEQYF. The CDR3 coding sequence is TGTGCCAGCGGGGGAGGGCCCTACGAGCAGTACTTC.